Sequencing of this TCR beta chain was carried out in a study of OX40 agonist ivuxolimab in advanced cancers. For the study at large: An agonistic human IgG2 monoclonal antibody against OX40 (CD134) was given. A mean age of approximately 60 years, range roughly 20 to 80, was recorded, and about 83% were male. Overall study findings and caveats: No antigen was identified for the clonally expanded peripheral T cells.

Details on this clone: Its antigen is as yet unknown.

Assay used: immunoSEQ multiplex PCR; TCRdb lists only in-frame clones, some missing. The sample consists of about 78,000 clones, roughly 92% of them appearing once. CDR3 length: 14 residues. CDR1 is SGHTA, CDR2 FQGNSA, per germline. V gave up 5 bases and J gave up 0 bases; unmatched junction bases: 4. This clonotype originated in an adult with an advanced solid tumor such as melanoma, head and neck, liver or kidney cancer. The rearrangement links TRBV7-2 to TRBJ2-7; 7 positions agree with TRBD1. The sequenced sample was CD4+ or CD8+ T cells sorted from blood, obtained in a trial of the OX40 agonist ivuxolimab. The CDR3 nucleotides read TGTGCCAGCAGCCCCCGGGACAGCTCCTACGAGCAGTACTTC. This encodes CASSPRDSSYEQYF.